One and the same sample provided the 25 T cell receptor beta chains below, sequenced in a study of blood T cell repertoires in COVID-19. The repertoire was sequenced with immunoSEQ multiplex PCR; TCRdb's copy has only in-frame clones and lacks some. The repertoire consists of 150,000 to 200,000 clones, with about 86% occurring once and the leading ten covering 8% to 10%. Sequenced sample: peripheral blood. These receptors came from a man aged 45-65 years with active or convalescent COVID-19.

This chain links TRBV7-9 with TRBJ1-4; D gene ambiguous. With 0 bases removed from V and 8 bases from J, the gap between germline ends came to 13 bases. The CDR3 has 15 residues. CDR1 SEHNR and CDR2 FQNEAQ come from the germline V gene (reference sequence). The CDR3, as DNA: TGTGCCAGCAGCTTAGCGTTGGCCGATAAAGAAAAACTGTTTTTT. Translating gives CASSLALADKEKLFF.

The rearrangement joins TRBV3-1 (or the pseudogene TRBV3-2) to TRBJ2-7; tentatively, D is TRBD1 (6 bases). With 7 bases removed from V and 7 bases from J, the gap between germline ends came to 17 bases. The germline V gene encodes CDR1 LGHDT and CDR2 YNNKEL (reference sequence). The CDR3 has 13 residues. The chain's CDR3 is CASTTADRGEQYF. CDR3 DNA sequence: TGTGCCAGCACGACTGCGGACAGAGGGGAGCAGTACTTC.

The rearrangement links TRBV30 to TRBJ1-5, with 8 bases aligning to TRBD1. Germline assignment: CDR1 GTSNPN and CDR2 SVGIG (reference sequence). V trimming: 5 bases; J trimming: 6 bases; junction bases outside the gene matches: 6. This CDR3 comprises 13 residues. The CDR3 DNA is TGTGCCTGGGGACAGGGAGGAATTCAGCCCCAGCATTTT. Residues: CAWGQGGIQPQHF.

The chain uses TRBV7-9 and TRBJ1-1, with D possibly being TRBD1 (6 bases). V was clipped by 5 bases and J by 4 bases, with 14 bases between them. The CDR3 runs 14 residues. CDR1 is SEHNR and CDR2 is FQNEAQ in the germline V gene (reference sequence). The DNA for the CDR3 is TGTGCCAGCAGCAAACTAGACAGGACCACTGAAGCTTTCTTT. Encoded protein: CASSKLDRTTEAFF.

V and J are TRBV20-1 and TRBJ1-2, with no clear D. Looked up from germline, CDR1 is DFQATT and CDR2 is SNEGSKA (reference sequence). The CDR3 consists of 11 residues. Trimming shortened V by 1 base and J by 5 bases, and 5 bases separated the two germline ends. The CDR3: CSARGGYGYTF. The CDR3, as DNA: TGCAGTGCTAGAGGAGGTTATGGCTACACCTTC.

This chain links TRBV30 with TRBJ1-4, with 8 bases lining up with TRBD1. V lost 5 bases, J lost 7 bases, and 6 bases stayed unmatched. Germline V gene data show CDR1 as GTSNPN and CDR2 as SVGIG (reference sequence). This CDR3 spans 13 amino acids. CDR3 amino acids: CAWDRGPTEKLFF. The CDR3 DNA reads TGTGCCTGGGACAGGGGTCCGACTGAAAAACTGTTTTTT.

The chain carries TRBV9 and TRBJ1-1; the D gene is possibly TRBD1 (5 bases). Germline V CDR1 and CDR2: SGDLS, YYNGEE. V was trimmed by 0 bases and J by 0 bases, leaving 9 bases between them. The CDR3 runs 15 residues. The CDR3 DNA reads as TGTGCCAGCAGCGTAGCAGGGACTTTGAACACTGAAGCTTTCTTT. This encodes CASSVAGTLNTEAFF.

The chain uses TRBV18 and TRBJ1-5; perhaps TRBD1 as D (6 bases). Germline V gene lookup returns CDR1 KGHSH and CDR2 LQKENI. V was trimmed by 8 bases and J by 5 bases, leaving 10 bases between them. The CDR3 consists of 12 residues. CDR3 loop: CASTNRDQPQHF. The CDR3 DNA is TGTGCCAGCACAAACAGGGATCAGCCCCAGCATTTT.

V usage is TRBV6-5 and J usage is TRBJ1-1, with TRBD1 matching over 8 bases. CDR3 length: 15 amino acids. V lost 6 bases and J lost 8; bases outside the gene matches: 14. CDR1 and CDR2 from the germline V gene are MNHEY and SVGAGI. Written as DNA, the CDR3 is TGTGCCAGCAGAAAAGATGGACAGGGACCCTGGGAAGCTTTCTTT. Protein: CASRKDGQGPWEAFF.

CDR3 bases: TGTGCCAGCAGCCCCTTTTTAAGGACAGGCCCTACCTACGAGCAGTACTTC. Protein sequence: CASSPFLRTGPTYEQYF. The chain recombines TRBV16 with TRBJ2-7, with 7 bases lining up with TRBD1. The J segment lost 2 bases and the V segment lost 4 bases, leaving 14 bases of the junction unmatched. This CDR3 is 17 amino acids long. Germline V gene sequence: CDR1 KGHSY, CDR2 FQNENV.

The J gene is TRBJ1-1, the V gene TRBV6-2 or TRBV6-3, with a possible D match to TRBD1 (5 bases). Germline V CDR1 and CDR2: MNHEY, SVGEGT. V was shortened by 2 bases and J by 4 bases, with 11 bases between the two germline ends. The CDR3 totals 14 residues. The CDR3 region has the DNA TGTGCCAGCAGTTACCCGGGGGGGGTCACTGAAGCTTTCTTT. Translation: CASSYPGGVTEAFF.

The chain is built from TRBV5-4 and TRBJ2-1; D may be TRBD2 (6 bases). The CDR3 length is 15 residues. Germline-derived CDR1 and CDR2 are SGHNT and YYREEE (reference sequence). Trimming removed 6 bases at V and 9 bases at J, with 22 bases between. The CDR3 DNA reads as TGTGCCAGCACCAATAATCCCCCTGCCGGGGGTGAGCAGTTCTTC. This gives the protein CASTNNPPAGGEQFF.

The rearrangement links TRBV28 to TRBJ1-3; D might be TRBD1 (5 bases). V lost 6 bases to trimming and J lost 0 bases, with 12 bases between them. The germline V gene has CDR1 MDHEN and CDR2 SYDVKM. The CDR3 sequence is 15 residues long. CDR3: CASRGGRYSGNTIYF. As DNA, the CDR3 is TGTGCCAGCAGGGGGGGACGGTACTCTGGAAACACCATATATTTT. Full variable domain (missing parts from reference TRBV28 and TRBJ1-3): DVKVTQSSRYLVKRTGEKVFLECVQDMDHENMFWYRQDPGLGLRLIYFSYDVKMKEKGDIPEGYSVSREKKERFSLILESASTNQTSMYLCASRGGRYSGNTIYFGEGSWLTVV.

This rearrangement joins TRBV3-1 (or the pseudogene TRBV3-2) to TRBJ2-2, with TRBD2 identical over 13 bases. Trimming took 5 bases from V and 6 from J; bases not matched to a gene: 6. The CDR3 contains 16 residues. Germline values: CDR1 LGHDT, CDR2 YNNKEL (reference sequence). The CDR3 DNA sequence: TGTGCCAGCAGCTACGGACTAGCGGGAGTGGCCGGGGAGCTGTTTTTT. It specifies CASSYGLAGVAGELFF.

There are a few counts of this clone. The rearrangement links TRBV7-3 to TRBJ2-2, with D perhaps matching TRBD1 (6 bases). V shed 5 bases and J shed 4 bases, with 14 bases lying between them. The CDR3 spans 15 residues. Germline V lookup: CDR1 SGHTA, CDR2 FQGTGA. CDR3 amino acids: CASSQTGKSTGELFF. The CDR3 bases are TGTGCCAGCAGCCAAACAGGGAAGTCCACCGGGGAGCTGTTTTTT. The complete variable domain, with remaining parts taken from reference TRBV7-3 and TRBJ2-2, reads GAGVSQTPSNKVTEKGKYVELRCDPISGHTALYWYRQSLGQGPEFLIYFQGTGAADDSGLPNDRFFAVRPEGSVSTLKIQRTERGDSAVYLCASSQTGKSTGELFFGEGSRLTVL.

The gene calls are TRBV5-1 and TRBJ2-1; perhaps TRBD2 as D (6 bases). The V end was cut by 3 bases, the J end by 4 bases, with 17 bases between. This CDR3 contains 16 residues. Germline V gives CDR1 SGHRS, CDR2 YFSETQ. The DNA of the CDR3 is TGCGCCAGCAGCTACGCCAGCAGGAGCGGGTACAATGAGCAGTTCTTC. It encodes CASSYASRSGYNEQFF.

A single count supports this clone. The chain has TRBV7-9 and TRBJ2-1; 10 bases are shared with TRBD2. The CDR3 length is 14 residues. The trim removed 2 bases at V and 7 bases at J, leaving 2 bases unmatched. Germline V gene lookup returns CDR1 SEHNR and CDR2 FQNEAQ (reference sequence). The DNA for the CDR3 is TGTGCCAGCAGCTTATCGACTAGCGGGAATGAGCAGTTCTTC. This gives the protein CASSLSTSGNEQFF.

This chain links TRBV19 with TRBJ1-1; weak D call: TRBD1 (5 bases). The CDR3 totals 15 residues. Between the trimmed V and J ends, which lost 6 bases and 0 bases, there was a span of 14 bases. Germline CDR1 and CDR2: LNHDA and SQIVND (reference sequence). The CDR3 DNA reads TGTGCCAGTAGCATCGACAGTCTTATGAACACTGAAGCTTTCTTT. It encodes CASSIDSLMNTEAFF.

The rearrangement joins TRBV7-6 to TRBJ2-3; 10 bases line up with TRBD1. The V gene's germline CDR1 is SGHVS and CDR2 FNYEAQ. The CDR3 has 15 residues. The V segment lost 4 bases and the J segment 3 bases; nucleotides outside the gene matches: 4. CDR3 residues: CASSSGTGVTDTQYF. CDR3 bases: TGTGCCAGCAGCTCCGGGACAGGGGTAACAGATACGCAGTATTTT.

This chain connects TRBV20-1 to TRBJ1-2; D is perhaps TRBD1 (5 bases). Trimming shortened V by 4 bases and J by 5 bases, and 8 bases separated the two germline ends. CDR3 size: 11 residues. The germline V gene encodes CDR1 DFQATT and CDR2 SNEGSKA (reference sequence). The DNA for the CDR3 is TGCAGTGCTAAAGGGGTTTATGGCTACACCTTC. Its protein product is CSAKGVYGYTF.

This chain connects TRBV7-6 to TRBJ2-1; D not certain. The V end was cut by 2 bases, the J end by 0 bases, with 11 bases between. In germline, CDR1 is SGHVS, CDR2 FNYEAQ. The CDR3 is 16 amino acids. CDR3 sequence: CASSLQDYGSYNEQFF. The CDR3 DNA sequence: TGTGCCAGCAGCTTACAGGATTACGGCTCCTACAATGAGCAGTTCTTC.

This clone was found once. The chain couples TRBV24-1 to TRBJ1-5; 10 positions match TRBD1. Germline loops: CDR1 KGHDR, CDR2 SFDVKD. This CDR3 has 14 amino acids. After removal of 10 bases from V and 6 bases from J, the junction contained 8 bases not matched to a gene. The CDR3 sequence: CATAPGQGFQPQHF. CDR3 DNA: TGTGCCACTGCACCGGGACAGGGGTTTCAGCCCCAGCATTTT.

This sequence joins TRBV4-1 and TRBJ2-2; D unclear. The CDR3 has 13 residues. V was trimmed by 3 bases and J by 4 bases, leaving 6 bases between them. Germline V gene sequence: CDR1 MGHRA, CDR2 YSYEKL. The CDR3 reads CASSQRITGELFF. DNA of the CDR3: TGCGCCAGCAGCCAGCGGATCACCGGGGAGCTGTTTTTT.

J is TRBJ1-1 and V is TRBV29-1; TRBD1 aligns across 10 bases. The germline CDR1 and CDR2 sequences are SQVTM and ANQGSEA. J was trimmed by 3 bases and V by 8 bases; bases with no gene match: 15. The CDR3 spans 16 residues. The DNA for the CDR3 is TGCAGCATCCTCGGGGACAGGGGTTGGAAAGACACTGAAGCTTTCTTT. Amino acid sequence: CSILGDRGWKDTEAFF. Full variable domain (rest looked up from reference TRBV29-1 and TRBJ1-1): SAVISQKPSRDICQRGTSLTIQCQVDSQVTMMFWYRQQPGQSLTLIATANQGSEATYESGFVIDKFPISRPNLTFSTLTVSNMSPEDSSIYLCSILGDRGWKDTEAFFGQGTRLTVV.

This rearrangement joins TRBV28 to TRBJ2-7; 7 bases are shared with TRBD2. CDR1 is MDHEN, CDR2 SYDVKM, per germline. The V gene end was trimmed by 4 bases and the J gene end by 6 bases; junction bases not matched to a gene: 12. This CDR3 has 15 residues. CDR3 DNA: TGTGCCAGCAGTTGGACACTGGGGGAGGGCTCCGAGCAGTACTTC. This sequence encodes CASSWTLGEGSEQYF.